This T cell receptor beta chain was identified in a study of T cell responses to AZD1222 COVID-19 vaccine. Whole-study findings and limits: Reports say nearly half of spike-specific TCRs go after unmutated variant regions.

In germline, CDR1 is SGHVS, CDR2 FNYEAQ. The CDR3 sequence is 13 residues long. Losses at the gene ends were 4 bases for V and 5 bases for J; bases not matched to a gene: 4. Repertoires were generated with immunoSEQ multiplex PCR, while TCRdb's copy carries only in-frame clones and drops some. The repertoire consists of roughly 150,000 clones, with approximately 90% occurring once and the leading ten covering 6.9%. A remark on this clone: As yet, its antigen is unknown.

This material consisted of peripheral blood, taken after recovery from COVID-19. This clonotype was obtained from an adult who had recovered from COVID-19. V usage is TRBV7-6 and J usage is TRBJ1-1; 7 nucleotides match TRBD1. CDR3 sequence (DNA): TGTGCCAGCAGCTCCATACAGGGGACTGAAGCTTTCTTT. Translated: CASSSIQGTEAFF.